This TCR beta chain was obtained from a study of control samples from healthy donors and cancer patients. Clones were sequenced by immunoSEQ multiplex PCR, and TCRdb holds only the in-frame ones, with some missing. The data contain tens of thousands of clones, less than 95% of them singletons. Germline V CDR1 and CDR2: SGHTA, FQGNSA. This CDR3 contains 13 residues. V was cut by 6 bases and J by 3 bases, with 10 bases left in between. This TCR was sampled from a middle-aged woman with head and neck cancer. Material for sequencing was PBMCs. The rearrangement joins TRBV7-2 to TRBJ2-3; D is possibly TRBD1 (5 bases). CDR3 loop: CASRKGMTDTQYF. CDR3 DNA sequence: TGTGCCAGCAGGAAGGGGATGACAGATACGCAGTATTTT.